The next 3 T cell receptor beta chains were all read from a single sample in a study of shared clonotypes between healthy human individuals. Method: immunoSEQ multiplex PCR; TCRdb's copy keeps in-frame clones and lacks some. The sample holds millions of clones, around 93% seen once. In the naive CD8 group, cells lacked CD45RO and were positively selected for CCR7, so terminally differentiated effector memory CD45RA+ cells were left out. Material: naive CD8+ T cells from PBMCs. These TCRs come from a man in his late teens or twenties in good health. Some clones in this sample may be carry-over from other donors' samples.

The chain carries TRBV18 and TRBJ1-3; D is undetermined. This CDR3 is 16 amino acids long. V lost 8 bases and J lost 5, with 22 bases in between. CDR1 and CDR2 (germline): KGHSH, LQKENI. CDR3 nucleotides: TGTGCCAGCGACGAAAGCGGGGTCTCCTGGCGAAACACCATATATTTT. Translating it yields CASDESGVSWRNTIYF.

The chain uses TRBV15 and TRBJ2-2; D remains ambiguous. This CDR3 is built from 15 residues. Trimming took off 5 bases at V and 3 bases at J, with 13 bases between the two ends. Germline loops: CDR1 LNHNV, CDR2 YYDKDF (reference sequence). The CDR3 here is CATSPGRQDTGELFF. The CDR3, as DNA: TGTGCCACCAGCCCGGGCCGCCAGGACACCGGGGAGCTGTTTTTT.

The chain uses TRBV27 and TRBJ1-1; weak D call: TRBD1 (6 bases). The CDR3 contains 16 residues. V lost 7 bases and J 3 bases, leaving 21 bases between the germline ends. The germline gives CDR1 MNHEY, CDR2 SMNVEV (reference sequence). The CDR3 DNA follows: TGTGCCAGCATGGTTTGGGGGGCGCAAAGGGACACTGAAGCTTTCTTT. Translated, it gives CASMVWGAQRDTEAFF.